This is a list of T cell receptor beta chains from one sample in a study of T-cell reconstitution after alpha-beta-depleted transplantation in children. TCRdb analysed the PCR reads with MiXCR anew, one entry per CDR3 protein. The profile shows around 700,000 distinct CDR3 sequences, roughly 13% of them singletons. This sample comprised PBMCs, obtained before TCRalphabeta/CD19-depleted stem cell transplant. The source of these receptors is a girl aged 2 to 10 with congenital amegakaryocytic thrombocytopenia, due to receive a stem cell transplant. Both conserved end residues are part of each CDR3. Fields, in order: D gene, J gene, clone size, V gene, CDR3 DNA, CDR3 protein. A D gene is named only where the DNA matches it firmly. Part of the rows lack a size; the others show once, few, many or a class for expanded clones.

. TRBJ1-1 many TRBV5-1 TGCGCCAGCAGCGTGCAGGTGGATTTGAGCACTGAAGCTTTCTTT CASSVQVDLSTEAFF
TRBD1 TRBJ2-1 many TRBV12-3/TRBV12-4 TGTGCCAGCAGGTCTACCGGGACAGGGGTTTACAATGAGCAGTTCTTC CASRSTGTGVYNEQFF
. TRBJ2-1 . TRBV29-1 TGCAGCGTTGAAGGCCAGCGGAGTTACAATGAGCAGTTCTTC CSVEGQRSYNEQFF
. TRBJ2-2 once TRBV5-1 TGCGCCAGCAGCGGCGGGGGACAGACCACCGGGGAGCTGTTTTTT CASSGGGQTTGELFF
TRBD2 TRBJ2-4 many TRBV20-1 TGCAGTGCTAGGGGCAGGACCCAATTAGCGGGAGGGCCGCTAGCCAAAAACATTCAGTACTTC CSARGRTQLAGGPLAKNIQYF
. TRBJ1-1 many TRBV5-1 TGCGCCAGCAGCTTGGGGCCCGAGAACACTGAAGCTTTCTTT CASSLGPENTEAFF
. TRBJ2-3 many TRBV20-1 TGCAGTGCTAGACCATACACAGATACGCAGTATTTT CSARPYTDTQYF
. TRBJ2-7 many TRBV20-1 TGCAGTGCTAGAGACCGGAGGACCACCGAAACCTACGAGCAGTACTTC CSARDRRTTETYEQYF
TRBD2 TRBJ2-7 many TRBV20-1 TGCAGTGCTGGACTAGCGGAGATAACCCACGAGCAGTACTTC CSAGLAEITHEQYF
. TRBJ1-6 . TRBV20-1 TGCAGTGCTGTCAAACCGCCGGACAGATATTCACCCCTCCACTTT CSAVKPPDRYSPLHF
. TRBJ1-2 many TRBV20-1 TGCAGTGCTAGGTACCTTAACTATGGCTACACCTTC CSARYLNYGYTF
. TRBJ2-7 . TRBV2 TGTGCCAGCAGACAGACAAGTACCCGCGAGCAGTACTTC CASRQTSTREQYF
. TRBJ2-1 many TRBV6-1 TGTGCCAGCAGTCGAAACTCCTACAATGAGCAGTTCTTC CASSRNSYNEQFF
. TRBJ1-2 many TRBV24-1 TGTGCCACCAGTGATTTGGGGGCCTACACCTTC CATSDLGAYTF
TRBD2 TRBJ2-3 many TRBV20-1 TGCAGTGCCGAACCGACTAGCGGGGAGGGAGATACGCAGTATTTT CSAEPTSGEGDTQYF
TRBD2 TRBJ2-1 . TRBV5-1 TGCGCCAGCAGCTCGGGGACTAGCGAGGCTGAGCAGTTCTTC CASSSGTSEAEQFF
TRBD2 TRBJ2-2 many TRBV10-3 TGTGCCATCAGTGAGTCCGCGACTAGCCGCGGGGAGCTGTTTTTT CAISESATSRGELFF
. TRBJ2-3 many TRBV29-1 TGCAGCGTTGATGGCGGAAGGACAGATACGCAGTATTTT CSVDGGRTDTQYF
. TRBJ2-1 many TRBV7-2 TGTGCCAGCAGCTTTGGGCAGATCTCCTACAATGAGCAGTTCTTC CASSFGQISYNEQFF
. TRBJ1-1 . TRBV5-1 TGCGCCAGCAGCCCGGAGGCTAGGGTGAACACTGAAGCTTTCTTT CASSPEARVNTEAFF
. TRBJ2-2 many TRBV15 TGTGCCACCAGCAGCGGACGGCTACCGAACACCGGGGAGCTGTTTTTT CATSSGRLPNTGELFF
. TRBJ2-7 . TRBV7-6 TGTGCCACGAATAAGCAAGGGGCCCCCTCGGAAGAGCAGTACTTC CATNKQGAPSEEQYF
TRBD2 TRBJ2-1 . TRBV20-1 TGCAGTGCAAGACCAGGCGGGAGGGCCGGCAATGAGCAGTTCTTC CSARPGGRAGNEQFF
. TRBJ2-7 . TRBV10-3 TGTGCCTTCAGGCCCGGGACTGTGGGGAACGAGCAGTACTTC CAFRPGTVGNEQYF
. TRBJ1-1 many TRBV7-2 TGTGCCACCAGCATGGGGGGTGACACTGAAGCTTTCTTT CATSMGGDTEAFF
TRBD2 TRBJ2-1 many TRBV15 TGTGCCACCAGGGGACTAGTCGGGTCTTATGAGCAGTTCTTC CATRGLVGSYEQFF
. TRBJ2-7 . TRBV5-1 TGCGCCAGCAGCCCCCGTGGGCTAGCCATTACCTCCTACGAGCAGTACTTC CASSPRGLAITSYEQYF
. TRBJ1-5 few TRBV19 TGTGCCAGTGCGCAGGGCGATCAGCCCCAGCATTTT CASAQGDQPQHF
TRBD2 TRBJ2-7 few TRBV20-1 TGCAGTGCTAGCTGGACTAGCGATCACGAGCAGTACTTC CSASWTSDHEQYF
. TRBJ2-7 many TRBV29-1 TGCAGCGCGTTGGGTAGACAAACCTACGAGCAGTACTTC CSALGRQTYEQYF